The 10 T cell receptor beta chains in this list originate from one sample, sequenced in a study of glioma-infiltrating T cells. The iRepertoire nested amplicon-rescue multiplex PCR amplified TCR alpha and beta CDR3s from RNA. A single record per CDR3 protein comes from TCRdb applying MiXCR to the multiplex PCR reads. The sample holds some 190,000 distinct CDR3 sequences, about 32% seen once. Material for sequencing was glioma tissue, nonneoplastic brain tissue, or PBMCs (not recorded which). Source of these receptors: a human donor with low-grade glioma or glioblastoma, undergoing nonglioma brain surgery, or in good health (not recorded which).

This clonotype was picked up many times. V usage is TRBV4-1 and J usage is TRBJ1-1; no definite D call. Trimming left V 4 bases short and J 5 bases short, with 8 bases between. Germline V lookup: CDR1 MGHRA, CDR2 YSYEKL. The CDR3 loop spans 12 amino acids. The chain's CDR3 is CASSPPSTEAFF. The CDR3, as DNA: TGCGCCAGCAGCCCTCCGTCAACTGAAGCTTTCTTT.

A remark on this clonotype: A much larger clone sits a single nucleotide away, making a read error possible. This chain connects TRBV27 to TRBJ2-1; TRBD2 agrees at 7 bases. The CDR3 covers 16 residues. Trimming cost V 6 bases and J 5 bases; bases outside gene matches: 13. The germline V gene encodes CDR1 MNHEY and CDR2 SMNVEV (reference sequence). CDR3 region: CASRISLAAPNNEQFF. DNA for the CDR3: TGTGCCAGCAGAATCTCTCTAGCGGCTCCCAACAATGAGCAGTTCTTC.

About this clonotype: This may arise from a read error, as a much more abundant clone is one base away. The J gene is TRBJ1-5, the V gene TRBV12-3 or TRBV12-4; the match to TRBD1 covers 7 bases. V dropped 5 bases and J dropped 12; count of bases not matched to a gene: 10. The CDR3 sequence is 13 residues long. CDR3 sequence (DNA): TGTGCCAGCAGTGGACAGGTCCTGTCGGACCAGCATTTT. The encoded protein is CASSGQVLSDQHF.

This clonotype was recorded many times. V and J are TRBV10-3 and TRBJ2-7; 16 positions match TRBD2. Trimming at V came to 3 bases and at J to 2 bases, leaving 1 base not matched to a gene. The CDR3 is made up of 16 amino acids. CDR1 is ENHRY and CDR2 is SYGVKD in the germline V gene. In DNA, the CDR3 is TGTGCCATCAGTGAAGGGACTAGCGGGAGGGCCTACGAGCAGTACTTC. It translates to CAISEGTSGRAYEQYF.

Points on this clonotype: A much bigger clone sits one base away, suggesting this may be a read error. The chain combines TRBV18 with TRBJ2-7; unclear D gene. The germline V gene has CDR1 KGHSH and CDR2 LQKENI. The CDR3 has 12 residues. The CDR3 DNA follows: TGTGCCAGCTCACCACCGGACGAGACCCAGAACTTC. It translates to CASSPPDETQNF.

This clonotype was seen a few times. The V gene is TRBV29-1, the J gene TRBJ1-4, with 10 bases matching TRBD1. CDR1 is SQVTM, CDR2 ANQGSEA, per germline. With V trimmed by 8 bases and J by 5 bases, 5 bases remained unmatched. The CDR3 runs to 13 residues. CDR3 nucleotide sequence: TGCAGCTCCCGGACAGGGGGGAATGAAAAACTGTTTTTT. It translates to CSSRTGGNEKLFF.

A few counts support this clonotype. This sequence joins TRBV20-1 and TRBJ1-1; D is unclear. Germline values: CDR1 DFQATT, CDR2 SNEGSKA (reference sequence). The CDR3 has 15 residues. V was trimmed by 1 base and J by 5 bases, leaving 17 bases between them. The CDR3 here is CSARARENVGTEAFF. The CDR3 DNA sequence: TGCAGTGCTAGAGCCCGGGAGAATGTGGGGACTGAAGCTTTCTTT.

Concerning this clonotype itself: A much larger clonotype is one base distant, so this may be a read error. This chain connects TRBV19 to TRBJ1-5, with D tentatively TRBD1 (5 bases). The CDR3 is made up of 16 amino acids. The V and J ends lost 8 bases and 2 bases respectively, with 19 bases between them. CDR1 is LNHDA and CDR2 is SQIVND in the germline V gene (reference sequence). For the CDR3, the DNA is TGTGCCAGTGGGGACCCCCACAGTGGTGGCAATCAGCCCCAGCATTTT. This sequence encodes CASGDPHSGGNQPQHF.

This clonotype has a count of ten or more. The chain uses TRBV3-1 and TRBJ1-3; D may be TRBD1 (5 bases). The germline V gene encodes CDR1 LGHDT and CDR2 YNNKEL (reference sequence). The CDR3 totals 15 residues. Deletions cut 5 bases from V and 3 bases from J, with 14 bases between. Here the CDR3 reads CASSIPGTHGNTIYF. The CDR3 DNA sequence: TGTGCCAGCAGCATCCCCGGGACTCATGGAAACACCATATATTTT.

This clonotype turned up a few times. The gene calls are TRBV5-4 and TRBJ2-1, with D perhaps TRBD2 (5 bases). CDR1 is SGHNT, CDR2 YYREEE, per germline (reference sequence). V was pared by 3 bases and J by 4 bases, with 17 bases between. The CDR3 totals 16 residues. The CDR3 is CASSSVGAVSYNEQFF. The CDR3 nucleotides read TGTGCCAGCAGCTCGGTGGGAGCGGTCTCTTACAATGAGCAGTTCTTC.